A few counts support the clone carrying this T cell receptor beta chain. Germline loops: CDR1 DFQATT, CDR2 SNEGSKA (reference sequence). The length of the CDR3 is 13 residues. Trimming cost V 0 bases and J 7 bases, with 12 bases left between them. TCRdb analysed the 5' RACE reads with MiXCR anew, one entry per CDR3 protein. The table shows some 730,000 distinct CDR3 sequences, with roughly 18% occurring only once. These data are taken from a study of identical twins. The sample was also reused in another study, on T cells expressing NK-cell markers. According to that study: Sorted CD3+CD56+NKG2C+, CD3+CD56+NKG2C- and CD3+CD56-NKG2C+ T cells provided the TCR beta repertoires. Several of the experiments relied on an anti-gamma-delta TCR antibody so that only alpha-beta TCR T cells were sorted.

This chain links TRBV20-1 with TRBJ1-2; D is uncertain. The source material was PBMCs. This receptor was identified in a young woman in good health. The CDR3 spells CSARDRRLTGYTF. The CDR3 coding sequence is TGCAGTGCTAGAGATCGGAGACTGACTGGCTACACCTTC.